Following are 10 T cell receptor beta chains from one sample sequenced in a study of radiotherapy plus CTLA-4 blockade in lung cancer. Using immunoSEQ multiplex PCR, the repertoire was profiled, and TCRdb retains in-frame clones only, with some absent. The table records 40,000 to 45,000 clones, 65% to 75% of them present only once. The source was peripheral blood, collected from a patient treated with radiotherapy plus ipilimumab. These receptors were taken from a human donor with non-small cell lung cancer who had stable disease on radiotherapy plus ipilimumab.

The genes are TRBV5-1 and TRBJ1-5; D ambiguous. This CDR3 region has 15 residues. Germline CDR1 and CDR2: SGHRS and YFSETQ. V lost 2 bases and J lost 2, with 11 bases in between. CDR3 in amino acids: CASSLSSGGNQPQHF. The CDR3 nucleotides are TGCGCCAGCAGCTTAAGCTCCGGGGGCAATCAGCCCCAGCATTTT.

The chain combines TRBV9 with TRBJ2-7, with unresolved D. There are 14 residues in the CDR3. Germline V gene sequence: CDR1 SGDLS, CDR2 YYNGEE. Trimming removed 0 bases at V and 3 bases at J, with 10 bases between. The CDR3 region is CASSVGSTIYEQYF. In DNA, the CDR3 is TGTGCCAGCAGCGTAGGAAGTACAATCTACGAGCAGTACTTC.

This chain uses TRBV20-1 with TRBJ1-1; 7 positions match TRBD1. J lost 7 bases, V lost 7 bases, and 6 bases had no gene match. Germline-derived CDR1 and CDR2 are DFQATT and SNEGSKA (reference sequence). The CDR3 contains 11 residues. The CDR3 sequence: CSVRGAGEAFF. CDR3 bases: TGCAGTGTCAGGGGGGCCGGTGAAGCTTTCTTT.

The V gene is TRBV29-1, the J gene TRBJ2-1; D uncertain. The CDR3 contains 10 residues. Trimming stripped 4 bases from V and 5 bases from J, with 3 bases between. Germline V CDR1 and CDR2: SQVTM, ANQGSEA. CDR3 sequence (DNA): TGCAGCGTTGCTCACAATGAGCAGTTCTTC. This codes for CSVAHNEQFF.

V usage is TRBV10-2 and J usage is TRBJ1-6, with 8 nucleotides matching TRBD1. The CDR3 spans 17 residues. The trim removed 7 bases at V and 7 bases at J, leaving 15 bases unmatched. Germline V gene sequence: CDR1 WSHSY, CDR2 SAAADI. As DNA, the CDR3 is TGCGCCAGCACAGGGGGCAGGAGCATTTTGGGGAATTCACCCCTCCACTTT. It encodes CASTGGRSILGNSPLHF.

The chain is built from TRBV2 and TRBJ2-7; weak D call: TRBD2 (6 bases). Germline lookup yields CDR1 SNHLY and CDR2 FYNNEI. The V end lost 7 bases, the J end lost 2 bases, and 9 bases lay between the germline ends. This CDR3 contains 12 residues. This chain's CDR3 is CASTGEPYEQYF. The CDR3 nucleotides are TGTGCCAGCACGGGGGAGCCCTACGAGCAGTACTTC. Full variable domain (rest looked up from reference TRBV2 and TRBJ2-7): EPEVTQTPSHQVTQMGQEVILRCVPISNHLYFYWYRQILGQKVEFLVSFYNNEISEKSEIFDDQFSVERPDGSNFTLKIRSTKLEDSAMYFCASTGEPYEQYFGPGTRLTVT.

The rearrangement links TRBV5-1 to TRBJ1-1; 7 positions match TRBD1. This CDR3 is built from 14 residues. With V trimmed by 4 bases and J by 3 bases, 6 bases remained unmatched. Germline lookup yields CDR1 SGHRS and CDR2 YFSETQ. The CDR3 sequence: CASSGTARDTEAFF. The CDR3 nucleotides read TGCGCCAGCAGCGGGACAGCCCGGGACACTGAAGCTTTCTTT.

The CDR3 DNA follows: TGTGCCAGCAGCTTGGTTAGCGGCTCCTACAATGAGCAGTTCTTC. It yields the protein CASSLVSGSYNEQFF. The chain carries TRBV5-4 and TRBJ2-1, with D possibly matching TRBD2 (6 bases). Trimming took off 0 bases at V and 0 bases at J, with 7 bases between the two ends. CDR3 length: 15 amino acids. The germline V gene has CDR1 SGHNT and CDR2 YYREEE (reference sequence).

This sequence joins TRBV10-2 and TRBJ1-6; no definite D call. Germline V CDR1 and CDR2: WSHSY, SAAADI. This CDR3 comprises 16 residues. The V end was cut by 3 bases, the J end by 7 bases, with 16 bases between. The CDR3 spells CASSEIASLPNSPLHF. CDR3 DNA sequence: TGCGCCAGCAGTGAAATTGCGAGTTTGCCAAATTCACCCCTCCACTTT.

This rearrangement joins TRBV6-4 to TRBJ1-1; D is uncertain. Germline-derived CDR1 and CDR2 are MRHNA and SNTAGT. The V end was cut by 3 bases, the J end by 0 bases, with 5 bases between. This CDR3 contains 13 residues. Here the CDR3 reads CASSEELNTEAFF. The CDR3 DNA reads TGTGCCAGCAGTGAGGAGCTGAACACTGAAGCTTTCTTT.